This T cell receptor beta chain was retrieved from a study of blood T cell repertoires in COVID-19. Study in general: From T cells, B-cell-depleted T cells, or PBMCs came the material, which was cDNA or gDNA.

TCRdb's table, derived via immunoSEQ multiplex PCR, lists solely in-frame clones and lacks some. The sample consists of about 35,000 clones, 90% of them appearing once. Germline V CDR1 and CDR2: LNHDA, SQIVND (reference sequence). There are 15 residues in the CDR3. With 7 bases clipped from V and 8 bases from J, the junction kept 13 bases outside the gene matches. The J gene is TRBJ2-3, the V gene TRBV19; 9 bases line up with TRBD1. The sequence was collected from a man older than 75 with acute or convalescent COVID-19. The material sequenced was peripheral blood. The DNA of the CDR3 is TGTGCCAGTACCCCAACCGGGACAGGGACCGTTACGCAGTATTTT. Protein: CASTPTGTGTVTQYF.